This entry concerns a single T cell receptor beta chain. Its target is not known. The germline V gene has CDR1 LGHDT and CDR2 YNNKEL (reference sequence). The V and J ends lost 6 bases and 9 bases respectively, with 12 bases between them. CDR3 length: 12 residues. The data are from a study of T cell responses to AZD1222 COVID-19 vaccine. TCRdb's table, derived via immunoSEQ multiplex PCR, lists solely in-frame clones and lacks some. Of 170,000 or so clones in the sample, 90% were seen once. The study's findings and limits: Clonal diversity may have been underestimated in mostly white British donors.

The specimen was peripheral blood, collected on day 0 of AZD1222 vaccination. J is TRBJ2-1 and V is TRBV3-1 (or the pseudogene TRBV3-2); possibly TRBD2 for D (7 bases). The TCR sequence derives from an adult in good health. The CDR3 loop reads CASRGGAVEQFF. The DNA for the CDR3 is TGTGCCAGCAGGGGGGGGGCCGTTGAGCAGTTCTTC.